This T cell receptor (beta chain) was recorded in a study of T cells after yellow fever vaccination. TCRdb re-called the 5' RACE reads through MiXCR, storing one row per CDR3 protein. Counted here are hundreds of thousands of distinct CDR3 sequences, 20% to 25% occurring once; the ten biggest clones make up roughly a sixth. The CDR3 length is 14 residues. V lost 4 bases, J lost 6 bases, and 14 bases lay in between. Germline CDR1 MNHNS, CDR2 SASEGT. This specimen consisted of PBMCs, obtained around 3 weeks after the first yellow fever vaccination. This chain uses TRBV6-1 with TRBJ2-3, with D tentatively TRBD1 (6 bases). The sequence derives from a young man who received the YFV17D yellow fever vaccine. The CDR3 sequence: CASSARTDHDTQYF. The CDR3 DNA reads TGTGCCAGCAGTGCCCGGACAGATCACGATACGCAGTATTTT.